The clone carrying this T cell receptor beta chain was recorded a few times. Its antigen is currently unknown. Individual cDNA molecules were tagged with unique molecular identifiers, the study reported. TCRdb itself ran the 5' RACE reads through MiXCR, one entry per CDR3 protein. The table lists about 89,000 distinct CDR3 sequences, under 15% of them singletons. The sample is drawn from a study of early T cells in non-severe SARS-CoV-2 infection. Germline values: CDR1 KGHSH, CDR2 LQKENI. The CDR3 is made up of 14 amino acids. V trimming: 3 bases; J trimming: 5 bases; junction bases outside the gene matches: 4. Study observations and caveats: Anti-spike CD8 specificities were favored by VDJdb matching, whose results missed private and CD4 specificities.

The clonotype originates from an adult who was a healthcare worker with PCR-confirmed SARS-CoV-2 infection or an uninfected control (not recorded which). The rearrangement joins TRBV18 to TRBJ2-1; 7 nucleotides match TRBD1. The specimen sequenced was whole blood. The CDR3 loop reads CASSPWDSNNEQFF. The CDR3 DNA sequence: TGTGCCAGCTCACCTTGGGACAGCAACAATGAGCAGTTCTTC. Filled out from reference TRBV18 and TRBJ2-1, the complete variable domain reads NAGVMQNPRHLVRRRGQEARLRCSPMKGHSHVYWYRQLPEEGLKFMVYLQKENIIDESGMPKERFSAEFPKEGPSILRIQQVVRGDSAAYFCASSPWDSNNEQFFGPGTRLTVL.